A single sample gave rise to the 22 T cell receptor beta chains below, sequenced in a study of T-cell reconstitution after alpha-beta-depleted transplantation in children. Unique molecular identifiers were incorporated during preparation of the TCRbeta library. TCRdb passed the PCR reads through MiXCR, listing each CDR3 protein once. The sample shows about 610,000 distinct CDR3 sequences, over 9.5% of them seen only once. The source material was PBMCs from the stem cell graft donor, sampled from the stem cell graft. Every receptor here comes from a human donor who donated a stem cell graft to a child with acute myeloid leukemia.

This clonotype was recorded at least ten times. The J gene is TRBJ1-1, the V gene TRBV7-3; 7 bases fit TRBD1. Germline V lookup: CDR1 SGHTA, CDR2 FQGTGA. This CDR3 comprises 14 residues. V dropped 2 bases and J dropped 6; count of bases not matched to a gene: 6. The CDR3 here is CASSLGRQGAEAFF. As DNA, the CDR3 is TGTGCCAGCAGCTTAGGTCGTCAGGGGGCTGAAGCTTTCTTT.

The sample holds many counts of this clonotype. The gene calls are TRBV7-9 and TRBJ2-3; 8 bases line up with TRBD2. CDR1 is SEHNR and CDR2 is FQNEAQ in the germline V gene (reference sequence). The CDR3 runs 17 residues. V shed 5 bases and J 0 bases; nucleotides not matched to a gene: 10. CDR3 residues: CASSPSTSGSSTDTQYF. DNA for the CDR3: TGTGCCAGCAGCCCGAGCACTAGCGGATCTAGCACAGATACGCAGTATTTT.

This clonotype was recorded many times. The genes are TRBV29-1 and TRBJ2-5, with D hard to call. Germline loops: CDR1 SQVTM, CDR2 ANQGSEA. The CDR3 loop spans 12 amino acids. V was clipped by 4 bases and J by 2 bases, with 8 bases between them. CDR3 in DNA: TGCAGCGTTGTGGGTGTACAAGAGACCCAGTACTTC. Protein: CSVVGVQETQYF.

This clonotype was seen ten or more times. CDR3 DNA: TGTGCCAGCAGCTTGTTCTGGGCCAATTCACCCCTCCACTTT. It codes for CASSLFWANSPLHF. V and J are TRBV5-5 and TRBJ1-6; D is undetermined. The germline CDR1 and CDR2 sequences are SGHKS and YYEKEE (reference sequence). The CDR3 length is 14 residues. The V gene lost 1 base and the J gene lost 7 bases, with 9 bases spanning the gap.

In this sample, this clonotype turned up a few times. The chain uses TRBV20-1 and TRBJ2-7; D gene uncertain. CDR1 and CDR2 from the germline V gene are DFQATT and SNEGSKA (reference sequence). The V end lost 3 bases, the J end lost 0 bases, and 15 bases lay between the germline ends. The CDR3 is 15 residues long. The CDR3 reads CSASPDGSSSYEQYF. The CDR3, as DNA: TGCAGTGCTAGTCCCGACGGGTCTAGCTCCTACGAGCAGTACTTC.

This clonotype has more than one count but fewer than ten. The chain links TRBV12-3 or TRBV12-4 to TRBJ2-1; D remains unclear. This CDR3 contains 12 residues. Between the trimmed V and J ends, which lost 7 bases and 10 bases, there was a span of 14 bases. The CDR3 here is CASTPQSTEQFF. The CDR3 bases are TGTGCCAGCACCCCTCAGTCCACGGAGCAGTTCTTC.

The V call is TRBV6-2 or TRBV6-3, the J call TRBJ2-1, with 7 bases fitting TRBD2. The CDR3 is 17 amino acids. Germline V gene data show CDR1 as MNHEY and CDR2 as SVGEGT. The V segment lost 0 bases and the J segment 8 bases; nucleotides outside the gene matches: 13. The CDR3 reads CASSYSRFGGLSDEQFF. Written as DNA, the CDR3 is TGTGCCAGCAGTTACTCGAGATTCGGGGGGTTAAGCGATGAGCAGTTCTTC.

This clonotype showed up many times. The CDR3 DNA sequence: TGTGCCAGCAGCAAGTCCCCCTCCTACCCCCTAGCCGGGTGTGGAACAGATACGCAGTATTTT. Translation: CASSKSPSYPLAGCGTDTQYF. This sequence joins TRBV21-1 and TRBJ2-3; the D call in the table, TRBD1, was not verified against the DNA. TRBV21-1 is a known pseudogene. This CDR3 has 21 amino acids.

This clonotype was counted a few times. The V gene is TRBV9, the J gene TRBJ2-1; 11 bases align to TRBD2. Germline CDR1 SGDLS, CDR2 YYNGEE. This CDR3 has 15 residues. V trimming: 4 bases; J trimming: 8 bases; junction bases outside the gene matches: 8. The CDR3 here is CASSTFSGREDEQFF. The CDR3 DNA reads as TGTGCCAGCAGCACCTTTAGCGGGAGGGAAGATGAGCAGTTCTTC.

This clonotype appeared a few times. The CDR3 spells CASSLLSGRPSTYEQYF. Written as DNA, the CDR3 is TGTGCCAGCAGTCTCCTTAGCGGGAGGCCCTCGACCTACGAGCAGTACTTC. The chain links TRBV28 to TRBJ2-7; TRBD2 matches at 10 bases. In germline, CDR1 is MDHEN, CDR2 SYDVKM. V lost 5 bases, J lost 2 bases, and 12 bases stayed unmatched. The CDR3 consists of 17 residues.

This clonotype was counted many times. The chain links TRBV25-1 to TRBJ2-7; no clear D gene. The CDR3 length is 14 residues. V was shortened by 1 base and J by 2 bases, with 9 bases between the two germline ends. Germline CDR1 and CDR2: MGHDK and SYGVNS. The CDR3: CASSEFRGAYEQYF. The DNA for the CDR3 is TGTGCCAGCAGTGAATTTCGAGGAGCCTACGAGCAGTACTTC.

At least ten counts were recorded for this clonotype. The V gene is TRBV20-1, the J gene TRBJ2-7, with D unresolved. The length of the CDR3 is 16 residues. Between the trimmed V and J ends, which lost 6 bases and 1 base, there was a span of 22 bases. CDR1 and CDR2 from the germline V gene are DFQATT and SNEGSKA (reference sequence). CDR3 residues: CSAPGLTDVGSYEQYF. CDR3 DNA: TGCAGTGCACCGGGCCTCACGGATGTGGGGTCCTACGAGCAGTACTTC.

This chain links TRBV5-1 with TRBJ1-2; tentatively, D is TRBD1 (6 bases). CDR3 size: 12 residues. Germline values: CDR1 SGHRS, CDR2 YFSETQ. Trimming shortened V by 4 bases and J by 5 bases, and 9 bases separated the two germline ends. CDR3 coding DNA: TGCGCCAGCAGCACAACAGGGTATGGCTACACCTTC. The encoded protein is CASSTTGYGYTF.

This chain's CDR3 is CATGTSGNLPYEQYF. The DNA for the CDR3 is TGTGCCACGGGGACTAGCGGAAATCTTCCCTACGAGCAGTACTTC. This rearrangement joins TRBV24-1 to TRBJ2-7, with 11 bases lining up with TRBD2. This CDR3 contains 15 residues. The V and J ends lost 10 bases and 2 bases, in that order; junction bases with no gene match: 9. Looked up from germline, CDR1 is KGHDR and CDR2 is SFDVKD.

In its sample, this clonotype was seen many times. The V and J genes are TRBV28 and TRBJ2-1; TRBD2 agrees at 10 bases. With 5 bases clipped from V and 2 bases from J, the junction kept 21 bases outside the gene matches. Germline CDR1 reads MDHEN; CDR2 reads SYDVKM. This CDR3 is 21 amino acids long. The CDR3 DNA reads as TGTGCCAGCAGTCTCCCCCAAAACCCTAGCGGGAGAGGGGCAACCTACAATGAGCAGTTCTTC. Amino acids: CASSLPQNPSGRGATYNEQFF.

The J gene is TRBJ2-7, the V gene TRBV5-1, with 8 nucleotides matching TRBD2. Per germline, CDR1 SGHRS and CDR2 YFSETQ. Unmatched junction bases numbered 8, after V lost 4 bases and J lost 2 bases. The CDR3 contains 15 residues. CDR3 nucleotides: TGCGCCAGCAGCCAGCTTCGGGGGGGAGCCTACGAGCAGTACTTC. Translated: CASSQLRGGAYEQYF.

This chain connects TRBV5-1 to TRBJ1-1; 7 nucleotides line up with TRBD1. J was trimmed by 4 bases and V by 4 bases; bases with no gene match: 4. The CDR3 extends over 13 amino acids. Germline V CDR1 and CDR2: SGHRS, YFSETQ. CDR3 nucleotide sequence: TGCGCCAGCAGCCTGGGACAGCCCACTGAAGCTTTCTTT. Its protein product is CASSLGQPTEAFF.

The V gene is TRBV5-6, the J gene TRBJ2-4; D unresolved. Germline V gives CDR1 SGHDT, CDR2 YYEEEE. V was shortened by 6 bases and J by 0 bases, with 10 bases between the two germline ends. The CDR3 loop spans 14 amino acids. CDR3 sequence reads: CASTTSVAKNIQYF. DNA for the CDR3: TGTGCCAGCACCACATCCGTAGCCAAAAACATTCAGTACTTC.

The rearrangement uses TRBV5-6 and TRBJ2-6; maybe TRBD2 (6 bases). CDR3 size: 17 residues. The ends were cut back, 3 bases at V and 2 bases at J, with 15 bases in the middle. Germline CDR1 and CDR2: SGHDT and YYEEEE. The CDR3 loop is CASSWGVRGPGANVLTF. CDR3 sequence (DNA): TGTGCCAGCAGCTGGGGGGTAAGGGGCCCTGGGGCCAACGTCCTGACTTTC.

This clonotype was seen ten or more times. The genes are TRBV9 and TRBJ1-2, with a weak D call TRBD1 (5 bases). This CDR3 region has 13 residues. Germline assignment: CDR1 SGDLS and CDR2 YYNGEE. V lost 2 bases and J 1 base, leaving 6 bases between the germline ends. The CDR3 loop is CASSVGGNYGYTF. CDR3 DNA sequence: TGTGCCAGCAGCGTGGGGGGTAACTATGGCTACACCTTC. The full variable domain, rest sourced from reference TRBV9 and TRBJ1-2, is DSGVTQTPKHLITATGQRVTLRCSPRSGDLSVYWYQQSLDQGLQFLIQYYNGEERAKGNILERFSAQQFPDLHSELNLSSLELGDSALYFCASSVGGNYGYTFGSGTRLTVV.

This clonotype was recorded at least ten times. The chain employs TRBV28 and TRBJ2-1; 15 bases are a match to TRBD2. Germline lookup yields CDR1 MDHEN and CDR2 SYDVKM. V lost 6 bases and J lost 6; bases outside the gene matches: 6. CDR3 size: 16 residues. This CDR3 is CASRGLAGGLSNEQFF. CDR3 bases: TGTGCCAGCAGGGGACTAGCGGGAGGACTCTCCAATGAGCAGTTCTTC.

This clonotype was picked up many times. The J gene is TRBJ2-7, the V gene TRBV6-2 or TRBV6-3; perhaps D is TRBD1 or TRBD2 (5 bases each). V was pared by 10 bases and J by 2 bases, with 15 bases between. Germline assignment: CDR1 MNHEY and CDR2 SVGEGT. This CDR3 is built from 13 residues. The CDR3 region has the DNA TGTGCCACCGAGGGGCGGATTGCCTACGAGCAGTACTTC. Its translation: CATEGRIAYEQYF.